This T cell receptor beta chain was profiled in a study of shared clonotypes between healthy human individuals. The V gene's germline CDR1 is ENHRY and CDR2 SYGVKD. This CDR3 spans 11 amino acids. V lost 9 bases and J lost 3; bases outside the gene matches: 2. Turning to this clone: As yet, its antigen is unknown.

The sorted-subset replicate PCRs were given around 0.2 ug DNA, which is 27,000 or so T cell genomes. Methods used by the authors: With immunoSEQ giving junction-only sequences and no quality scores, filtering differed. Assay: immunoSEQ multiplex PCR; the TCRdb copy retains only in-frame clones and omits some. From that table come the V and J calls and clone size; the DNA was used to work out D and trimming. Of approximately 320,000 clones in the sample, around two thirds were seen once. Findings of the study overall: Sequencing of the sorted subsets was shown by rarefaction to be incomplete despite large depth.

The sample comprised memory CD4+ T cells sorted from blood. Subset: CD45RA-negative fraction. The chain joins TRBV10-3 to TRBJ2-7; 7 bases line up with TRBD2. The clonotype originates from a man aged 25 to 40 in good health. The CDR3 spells CAIGRDYEQYF. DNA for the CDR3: TGTGCCATTGGGAGGGACTACGAGCAGTACTTC.